The rows below give T cell receptor beta chains drawn from one sample of a study of early T cells in non-severe SARS-CoV-2 infection. Using its own MiXCR run on the 5' RACE reads, TCRdb lists one record per CDR3 protein. The table has 84,000 or so distinct CDR3 sequences, 11% to 15% seen once; the top ten hold approximately 10%. Sequenced material: whole blood. Every receptor here comes from an adult who was a healthcare worker with PCR-confirmed SARS-CoV-2 infection or an uninfected control (not recorded which). CDR3s include the opening cysteine and the closing phenylalanine or tryptophan. The order of the fields is V gene, D gene, J gene, CDR3 length, clone size, CDR3 protein, CDR3 DNA. A D gene is named only where the DNA matches it firmly. The listing skips clone size in some rows; elsewhere it reads once, few, many or a size class.

v_call: TRBV29-1; d_call: -; j_call: TRBJ1-1; cdr3_length: 14; clone_size: -; cdr3_aa: CSAGPGHPNTEAFF; cdr3_nt: TGCAGCGCCGGCCCGGGACACCCGAACACTGAAGCTTTCTTT
v_call: TRBV6-2/TRBV6-3; d_call: -; j_call: TRBJ2-6; cdr3_length: 19; clone_size: -; cdr3_aa: CASSSPDHPPSSGANVLTF; cdr3_nt: TGTGCCAGCAGTTCTCCCGACCACCCACCGAGTTCTGGGGCCAACGTCCTGACTTTC
v_call: TRBV7-2; d_call: TRBD2; j_call: TRBJ2-1; cdr3_length: 15; clone_size: few; cdr3_aa: CASSSSGGLLHEQFF; cdr3_nt: TGTGCCAGCAGCTCCAGCGGGGGGCTCCTTCATGAGCAGTTCTTC
v_call: TRBV27; d_call: -; j_call: TRBJ2-7; cdr3_length: 12; clone_size: -; cdr3_aa: CASSSPGYEQYF; cdr3_nt: TGTGCCAGCAGTTCTCCCGGTTACGAGCAGTACTTC
v_call: TRBV7-3; d_call: -; j_call: TRBJ2-6; cdr3_length: 13; clone_size: many; cdr3_aa: CASSPSGANVLTF; cdr3_nt: TGTGCCAGCAGCCCCTCTGGGGCCAACGTCCTGACTTTC
v_call: TRBV12-5; d_call: TRBD2; j_call: TRBJ2-7; cdr3_length: 19; clone_size: -; cdr3_aa: CASGLVPGGGTSGGYEQYF; cdr3_nt: TGTGCTAGTGGGTTGGTACCTGGAGGCGGGACTAGCGGGGGCTACGAGCAGTACTTC
v_call: TRBV11-2; d_call: -; j_call: TRBJ1-6; cdr3_length: 11; clone_size: few; cdr3_aa: CASSHNSPLHF; cdr3_nt: TGTGCCAGCAGCCATAATTCACCCCTCCACTTT
v_call: TRBV20-1; d_call: -; j_call: TRBJ1-3; cdr3_length: 11; clone_size: -; cdr3_aa: CSAPDGNTIYF; cdr3_nt: TGCAGTGCTCCAGACGGAAACACCATATATTTT
v_call: TRBV29-1; d_call: TRBD1; j_call: TRBJ2-7; cdr3_length: 15; clone_size: -; cdr3_aa: CSVEDRDRGYYEQYF; cdr3_nt: TGCAGCGTTGAGGACCGGGACAGGGGATACTACGAGCAGTACTTC
v_call: TRBV29-1; d_call: -; j_call: TRBJ2-1; cdr3_length: 13; clone_size: many; cdr3_aa: CSVIQGRYNEQFF; cdr3_nt: TGCAGCGTGATACAGGGTCGGTACAATGAGCAGTTCTTC
v_call: TRBV20-1; d_call: TRBD2; j_call: TRBJ2-1; cdr3_length: 14; clone_size: few; cdr3_aa: CSARVPGGASEQFF; cdr3_nt: TGCAGTGCTAGAGTCCCCGGGGGGGCCAGTGAGCAGTTCTTC
v_call: TRBV18; d_call: -; j_call: TRBJ1-6; cdr3_length: 15; clone_size: many; cdr3_aa: CASSPLNSLDSPLHF; cdr3_nt: TGTGCCAGCTCTCCCTTGAACAGCCTCGATTCACCCCTCCACTTT
v_call: TRBV7-9; d_call: -; j_call: TRBJ1-2; cdr3_length: 14; clone_size: -; cdr3_aa: CASSLAYGGYGYTF; cdr3_nt: TGTGCCAGCAGCTTAGCGTATGGAGGCTATGGCTACACCTTC
v_call: TRBV6-2/TRBV6-3; d_call: TRBD1; j_call: TRBJ2-7; cdr3_length: 14; clone_size: -; cdr3_aa: CASRGTGLSYEQYF; cdr3_nt: TGTGCCAGCCGCGGGACAGGCCTTTCCTACGAGCAGTACTTC
v_call: TRBV4-3; d_call: -; j_call: TRBJ1-4; cdr3_length: 15; clone_size: many; cdr3_aa: CASSQETGTNEKLFF; cdr3_nt: TGCGCCAGCAGCCAAGAAACAGGAACTAATGAAAAACTGTTTTTT
v_call: TRBV28; d_call: -; j_call: TRBJ2-5; cdr3_length: 15; clone_size: many; cdr3_aa: CASSMSQPSQETQYF; cdr3_nt: TGTGCCAGCAGTATGTCTCAGCCTAGCCAAGAGACCCAGTACTTC
v_call: TRBV4-1; d_call: -; j_call: TRBJ1-6; cdr3_length: 13; clone_size: -; cdr3_aa: CASSQDLDSPLHF; cdr3_nt: TGCGCCAGCAGCCAAGATCTGGATTCACCCCTCCACTTT
v_call: TRBV29-1; d_call: -; j_call: TRBJ1-2; cdr3_length: 14; clone_size: -; cdr3_aa: CSASIGGQDSGYTF; cdr3_nt: TGCAGCGCCTCTATCGGGGGGCAGGACTCTGGCTACACCTTC
v_call: TRBV7-6; d_call: -; j_call: TRBJ2-1; cdr3_length: 15; clone_size: few; cdr3_aa: CASSFGGEHFNEQFF; cdr3_nt: TGTGCCAGCAGCTTTGGGGGCGAACATTTCAATGAGCAGTTCTTC
v_call: TRBV20-1; d_call: -; j_call: TRBJ2-3; cdr3_length: 16; clone_size: few; cdr3_aa: CSARDSLRLVTDTQYF; cdr3_nt: TGCAGTGCTAGAGATTCCCTAAGACTAGTAACAGATACGCAGTATTTT
v_call: TRBV25-1; d_call: -; j_call: TRBJ1-2; cdr3_length: 14; clone_size: -; cdr3_aa: CASGGGGLNYGYTF; cdr3_nt: TGTGCCAGCGGGGGCGGCGGGTTAAACTATGGCTACACCTTC
v_call: TRBV6-5; d_call: -; j_call: TRBJ1-6; cdr3_length: 15; clone_size: -; cdr3_aa: CASSYSIGRGSPLHF; cdr3_nt: TGTGCCAGCAGTTACTCGATAGGGCGAGGGTCACCCCTCCACTTT
v_call: TRBV10-3; d_call: -; j_call: TRBJ2-7; cdr3_length: 11; clone_size: few; cdr3_aa: CAIRSGDEQYF; cdr3_nt: TGTGCCATCAGGTCCGGGGACGAGCAGTACTTC
v_call: TRBV28; d_call: -; j_call: TRBJ2-1; cdr3_length: 15; clone_size: many; cdr3_aa: CASSFGQGYYNEQFF; cdr3_nt: TGTGCCAGCAGTTTCGGGCAGGGATACTACAATGAGCAGTTCTTC
v_call: TRBV7-9; d_call: -; j_call: TRBJ1-1; cdr3_length: 13; clone_size: few; cdr3_aa: CASSPSGSTEAFF; cdr3_nt: TGTGCCAGCAGCCCTTCAGGGAGCACTGAAGCTTTCTTT
v_call: TRBV6-9; d_call: TRBD1; j_call: TRBJ2-4; cdr3_length: 17; clone_size: -; cdr3_aa: CASSYNSPLTGAHIQYF; cdr3_nt: TGTGCCAGCAGTTACAACTCCCCCCTGACAGGGGCGCACATTCAGTACTTC
v_call: TRBV4-3; d_call: -; j_call: TRBJ1-1; cdr3_length: 16; clone_size: many; cdr3_aa: CASSQDTGLGNTEAFF; cdr3_nt: TGCGCCAGCAGCCAAGATACTGGATTAGGTAACACTGAAGCTTTCTTT
v_call: TRBV29-1; d_call: -; j_call: TRBJ1-4; cdr3_length: 13; clone_size: -; cdr3_aa: CSAATETNEKLFF; cdr3_nt: TGCAGCGCCGCGACCGAAACTAATGAAAAACTGTTTTTT